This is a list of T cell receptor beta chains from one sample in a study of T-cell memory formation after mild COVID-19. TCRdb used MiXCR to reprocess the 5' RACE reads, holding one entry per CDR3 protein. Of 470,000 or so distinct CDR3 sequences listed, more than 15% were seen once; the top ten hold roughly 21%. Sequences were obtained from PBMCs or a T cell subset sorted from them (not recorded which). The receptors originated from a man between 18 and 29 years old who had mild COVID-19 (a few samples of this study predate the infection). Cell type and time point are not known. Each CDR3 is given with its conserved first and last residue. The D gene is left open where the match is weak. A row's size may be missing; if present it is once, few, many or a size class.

CDR3 DNA: TGTGCCAGCAGGCCGGAGTATAGCAATCAGCCCCAGCATTTT
CDR3 protein: CASRPEYSNQPQHF
D gene: -
clone size: few
V gene: TRBV6-1
J gene: TRBJ1-5

CDR3 DNA: TGTGCCAGCAGTCCCGCCAGTTCCGCGGGGACTGAAGCTTTCTTT
CDR3 protein: CASSPASSAGTEAFF
D gene: -
clone size: -
V gene: TRBV6-1
J gene: TRBJ1-1

CDR3 DNA: TGTGCCAGCAGCTCCCCGCGGACAGGCACAGATACGCAGTATTTT
CDR3 protein: CASSSPRTGTDTQYF
D gene: -
clone size: few
V gene: TRBV7-9
J gene: TRBJ2-3

CDR3 DNA: TGTGCCAGCAGTTACTCCGACATCTCCTACGAGCAGTACTTC
CDR3 protein: CASSYSDISYEQYF
D gene: -
clone size: few
V gene: TRBV6-5
J gene: TRBJ2-7

CDR3 DNA: TGCGCCAGCAGCCAAGATCCTCAACCGACAGTTGAAGCTTTCTTT
CDR3 protein: CASSQDPQPTVEAFF
D gene: -
clone size: few
V gene: TRBV4-3
J gene: TRBJ1-1

CDR3 DNA: TGTGCCAGCAGCTTGACCCTTATCTACGAGCAGTACTTC
CDR3 protein: CASSLTLIYEQYF
D gene: -
clone size: few
V gene: TRBV5-6
J gene: TRBJ2-7

CDR3 DNA: TGTGCCAGCTCACGACCTGGTTCAGAGACCCAGTACTTC
CDR3 protein: CASSRPGSETQYF
D gene: -
clone size: -
V gene: TRBV18
J gene: TRBJ2-5

CDR3 DNA: TGTGCCTGGAGCTCCGGACAGAGGAATGAATTATGGCTGTTTTTT
CDR3 protein: CAWSSGQRNELWLFF
D gene: -
clone size: -
V gene: TRBV30
J gene: TRBJ1-4

CDR3 DNA: TGTGCCAGCAGTTTAGAGGAGAACTATGGCTACACCTTC
CDR3 protein: CASSLEENYGYTF
D gene: -
clone size: -
V gene: TRBV12-3/TRBV12-4
J gene: TRBJ1-2

CDR3 DNA: TGCGCCAGCAGCTTGGACGGCTTTCCGTCCAATGAGCAGTTCTTC
CDR3 protein: CASSLDGFPSNEQFF
D gene: -
clone size: -
V gene: TRBV5-1
J gene: TRBJ2-1

CDR3 DNA: TGTGCCACCCAGCCGACTAGCCTGGCAGATACGCAGTATTTT
CDR3 protein: CATQPTSLADTQYF
D gene: TRBD2
clone size: -
V gene: TRBV7-9
J gene: TRBJ2-3

CDR3 DNA: TGTGCCAGCAGCTGGACTAGCGGAGCTAGCACAGATACGCAGTATTTT
CDR3 protein: CASSWTSGASTDTQYF
D gene: TRBD2
clone size: few
V gene: TRBV7-6
J gene: TRBJ2-3

CDR3 DNA: TGTGCCAGCAGCCATCCCGGCGGTGAGACCCAGTACTTC
CDR3 protein: CASSHPGGETQYF
D gene: -
clone size: few
V gene: TRBV12-3/TRBV12-4
J gene: TRBJ2-5

CDR3 DNA: TGCGCCAGCAGCCAGACATCGGGGACAGGGGGGCTCTACGAGCAGTACTTC
CDR3 protein: CASSQTSGTGGLYEQYF
D gene: TRBD1
clone size: -
V gene: TRBV4-1
J gene: TRBJ2-7

CDR3 DNA: TGCGCCAGCAGCTTTCAGGGGAGGAACGAGCAGTACTTC
CDR3 protein: CASSFQGRNEQYF
D gene: -
clone size: -
V gene: TRBV5-1
J gene: TRBJ2-7

CDR3 DNA: TGTGCCAGCCACGGACCGAGAAGCTCTGGAAACACCATATATTTT
CDR3 protein: CASHGPRSSGNTIYF
D gene: -
clone size: few
V gene: TRBV28
J gene: TRBJ1-3

CDR3 DNA: TGTGCCAGCAGCCAAGATCGCGAACTCAATCAGCCCCAGCATTTT
CDR3 protein: CASSQDRELNQPQHF
D gene: -
clone size: -
V gene: TRBV4-2
J gene: TRBJ1-5

CDR3 DNA: TGTGCCAGCAGACCGGACAGGGGGTCGTGGGAGACCCAGTACTTC
CDR3 protein: CASRPDRGSWETQYF
D gene: TRBD1
clone size: -
V gene: TRBV6-2/TRBV6-3
J gene: TRBJ2-5

CDR3 DNA: TGCGCCAGCAGCCAAGACGGGGACTCGATCTACGAGCAGTACTTC
CDR3 protein: CASSQDGDSIYEQYF
D gene: -
clone size: -
V gene: TRBV4-1
J gene: TRBJ2-7

CDR3 DNA: TGCAGTGCTGGGACAGGGGGCAATTGGGTGAACACTGAAGCTTTCTTT
CDR3 protein: CSAGTGGNWVNTEAFF
D gene: TRBD1
clone size: few
V gene: TRBV20-1
J gene: TRBJ1-1

CDR3 DNA: TGTGCCAGCAGCGCGGGGTGGGCCACAGACCCACACTTC
CDR3 protein: CASSAGWATDPHF
D gene: -
clone size: -
V gene: TRBV7-2
J gene: TRBJ1-2

CDR3 DNA: TGTGCCAGCAGGAGCCGGGACCCCCAATCCCTCTCCTACAATGAGCAGTTCTTC
CDR3 protein: CASRSRDPQSLSYNEQFF
D gene: -
clone size: few
V gene: TRBV6-5
J gene: TRBJ2-1

CDR3 DNA: TGCGCCAGCAGCTTAGGGACAGGGGAGTACAATGAGCAGTTCTTC
CDR3 protein: CASSLGTGEYNEQFF
D gene: TRBD1
clone size: -
V gene: TRBV5-1
J gene: TRBJ2-1

CDR3 DNA: TGCAGTGCTCCCTTGGCGGGGAAGGGCACAGATACGCAGTATTTT
CDR3 protein: CSAPLAGKGTDTQYF
D gene: -
clone size: -
V gene: TRBV20-1
J gene: TRBJ2-3

CDR3 DNA: TGCGCCAGCAGCTTGACTAGCGGGGACACAGATACGCAGTATTTT
CDR3 protein: CASSLTSGDTDTQYF
D gene: TRBD2
clone size: many
V gene: TRBV5-1
J gene: TRBJ2-3

CDR3 DNA: TGTGCCAGCAGGCCTCCGGGACCCACCGACTTGGTCTTCTTT
CDR3 protein: CASRPPGPTDLVFF
D gene: -
clone size: -
V gene: TRBV6-5
J gene: TRBJ1-1

CDR3 DNA: TGTGCCAGCAGCCCGGCCCACGTGACTAGCGGGGCCTCCTACGAGCAGTACTTC
CDR3 protein: CASSPAHVTSGASYEQYF
D gene: TRBD2
clone size: -
V gene: TRBV7-2
J gene: TRBJ2-7

CDR3 DNA: TGTGCCAGCAGCCAAGACCTCAAGCGGGAGTCAACCGGGGAGCTGTTTTTT
CDR3 protein: CASSQDLKRESTGELFF
D gene: TRBD2
clone size: -
V gene: TRBV3-1
J gene: TRBJ2-2

CDR3 DNA: TGTGCCAGCGCGGAGCGCTACTGGAACACCGGGGAGCTGTTTTTT
CDR3 protein: CASAERYWNTGELFF
D gene: -
clone size: -
V gene: TRBV6-1
J gene: TRBJ2-2

CDR3 DNA: TGCGCCAGCAGCTTACCCGGGCAGGCCGAGCAGTACTTC
CDR3 protein: CASSLPGQAEQYF
D gene: -
clone size: few
V gene: TRBV5-1
J gene: TRBJ2-7

CDR3 DNA: TGTGCCAGCAGTTTTGGGGGTTCAATGGTTGACCAGTACTTC
CDR3 protein: CASSFGGSMVDQYF
D gene: -
clone size: few
V gene: TRBV12-3/TRBV12-4
J gene: TRBJ2-5

CDR3 DNA: TGTGCCAGCAGCCCCAGAGGGTTCAATCAGCCCCAGCATTTT
CDR3 protein: CASSPRGFNQPQHF
D gene: -
clone size: few
V gene: TRBV14
J gene: TRBJ1-5

CDR3 DNA: TGTGCCAGCAGCTTAGTCAGGGAAGGTCAGCCCCAGCATTTT
CDR3 protein: CASSLVREGQPQHF
D gene: -
clone size: -
V gene: TRBV7-2
J gene: TRBJ1-5

CDR3 DNA: TGCGCCAGCAGCTTGGCCCCGACTAGCGGGGTACAAAATACGCAGTATTTT
CDR3 protein: CASSLAPTSGVQNTQYF
D gene: TRBD2
clone size: few
V gene: TRBV5-1
J gene: TRBJ2-3

CDR3 DNA: TGTGCCAGCAGCCAAGGGGACAGTAATTCACCCCTCCACTTT
CDR3 protein: CASSQGDSNSPLHF
D gene: TRBD1
clone size: few
V gene: TRBV3-1
J gene: TRBJ1-6

CDR3 DNA: TGTGCCAGCAGCCTCGGGAGGGTAGGAAACACCATATATTTT
CDR3 protein: CASSLGRVGNTIYF
D gene: -
clone size: -
V gene: TRBV3-1
J gene: TRBJ1-3

CDR3 DNA: TGCAGTGCTAGAAGGTTTGTAGCAGGCGGGGATGAAAAACTGTTTTTT
CDR3 protein: CSARRFVAGGDEKLFF
D gene: -
clone size: -
V gene: TRBV20-1
J gene: TRBJ1-4

CDR3 DNA: TGCAGTGTCCGCGGGGGGCGAATCGATACTGAAGCTTTCTTT
CDR3 protein: CSVRGGRIDTEAFF
D gene: -
clone size: few
V gene: TRBV20-1
J gene: TRBJ1-1

CDR3 DNA: TGCGCCAGCAGTCAATCGGAGGGGGAAGGGGCCCATGAGCAGTTCTTC
CDR3 protein: CASSQSEGEGAHEQFF
D gene: -
clone size: -
V gene: TRBV23-1
J gene: TRBJ2-1

CDR3 DNA: TGCGCCAGCAGCTTGGGCAGGGACTCCTCACTGAACACTGAAGCTTTCTTT
CDR3 protein: CASSLGRDSSLNTEAFF
D gene: -
clone size: few
V gene: TRBV5-1
J gene: TRBJ1-1

CDR3 DNA: TGTGCCAGCTCCCCGAAGGACGGGGGCTCTGGGGCCAACGTCCTGACTTTC
CDR3 protein: CASSPKDGGSGANVLTF
D gene: -
clone size: -
V gene: TRBV18
J gene: TRBJ2-6

CDR3 DNA: TGTGCCAGCAGCGCTTCCGGGACTAGCGGTCCTCGTAGCGAGCAGTACTTC
CDR3 protein: CASSASGTSGPRSEQYF
D gene: TRBD2
clone size: once
V gene: TRBV11-3
J gene: TRBJ2-7

CDR3 DNA: TGCAGCGTTGAAGTGTTGCGGACAGATACGCAGTATTTT
CDR3 protein: CSVEVLRTDTQYF
D gene: -
clone size: few
V gene: TRBV29-1
J gene: TRBJ2-3

CDR3 DNA: TGCAGCGTGGGTAGGGGGGAGGACACTGAAGCTTTCTTT
CDR3 protein: CSVGRGEDTEAFF
D gene: -
clone size: few
V gene: TRBV29-1
J gene: TRBJ1-1

CDR3 DNA: TGTGCCAGCAGTTTGAGGACTCGTAATGAAAAACTGTTTTTT
CDR3 protein: CASSLRTRNEKLFF
D gene: -
clone size: few
V gene: TRBV12-3/TRBV12-4
J gene: TRBJ1-4

CDR3 DNA: TGTGCCAGCAGCTTAACCCGACCCGGGACTAGCGGGGGGAGCACAGATACGCAGTATTTT
CDR3 protein: CASSLTRPGTSGGSTDTQYF
D gene: TRBD2
clone size: -
V gene: TRBV7-3
J gene: TRBJ2-3